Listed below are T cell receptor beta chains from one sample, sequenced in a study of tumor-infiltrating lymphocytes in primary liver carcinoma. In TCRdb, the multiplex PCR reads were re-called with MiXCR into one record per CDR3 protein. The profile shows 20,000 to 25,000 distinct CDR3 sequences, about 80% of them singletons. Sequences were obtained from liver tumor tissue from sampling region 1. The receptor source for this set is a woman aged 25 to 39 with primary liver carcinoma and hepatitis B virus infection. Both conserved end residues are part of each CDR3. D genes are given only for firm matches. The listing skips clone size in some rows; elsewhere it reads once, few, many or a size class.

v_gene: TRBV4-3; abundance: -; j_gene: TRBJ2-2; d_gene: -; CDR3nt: TGCGCCAACAGCCACTCGGGAGCCGGCACCGGGGAGCCGTTTTTT; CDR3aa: CANSHSGAGTGEPFF
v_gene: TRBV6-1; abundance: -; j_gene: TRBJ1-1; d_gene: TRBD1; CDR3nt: TGTTCCAGCAGCGTTGACAGGGGGTACACTGAGGCTTTCTTT; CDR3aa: CSSSVDRGYTEAFF
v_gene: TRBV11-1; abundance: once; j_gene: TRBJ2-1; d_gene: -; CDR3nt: TGTGCCAGCAGCGGGGCGGGACCGGGGCAGTTCTTC; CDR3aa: CASSGAGPGQFF
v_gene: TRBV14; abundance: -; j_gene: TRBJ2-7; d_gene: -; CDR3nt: TGTGCCAGCAGCCGGGGGGCAGGGACTGACTACGAGCAGTACTTC; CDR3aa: CASSRGAGTDYEQYF
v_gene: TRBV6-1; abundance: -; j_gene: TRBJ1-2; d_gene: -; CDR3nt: TGTGCCAGCGAACGGTTCCTGGTCCTTGGATCTAACTATGGCTACACCTTC; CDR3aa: CASERFLVLGSNYGYTF
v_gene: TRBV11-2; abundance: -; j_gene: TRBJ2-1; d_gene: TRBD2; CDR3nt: TGTGCCAGCAGCTACGGAACTAGCGGGGGATACAATGAGCAGTTCTTC; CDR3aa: CASSYGTSGGYNEQFF
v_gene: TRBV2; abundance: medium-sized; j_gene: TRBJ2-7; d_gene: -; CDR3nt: TGTGCCAGCAGTCCAACCCAGGGGTGGGAGCAGTACTTC; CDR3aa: CASSPTQGWEQYF
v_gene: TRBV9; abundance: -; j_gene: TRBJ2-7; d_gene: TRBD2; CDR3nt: TGTGCCAGCAGCGTAGGATTGACTAGCGTTTACTACGAGCAGTACTTC; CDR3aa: CASSVGLTSVYYEQYF
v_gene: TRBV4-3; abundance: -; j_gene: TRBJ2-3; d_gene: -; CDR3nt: TGCGCCAACAGCCAGTCGGTGTGGCTGGGTGATCACGATGATACGCGGTATTTT; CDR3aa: CANSQSVWLGDHDDTRYF
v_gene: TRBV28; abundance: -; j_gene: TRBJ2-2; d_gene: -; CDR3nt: TGTGACAGCAGTTTGAAAGGGAGCGGGGAGCTGTTTTTT; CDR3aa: CDSSLKGSGELFF
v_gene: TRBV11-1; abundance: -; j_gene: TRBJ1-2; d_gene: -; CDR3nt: TGTGCCAGCAGCTTAAATGGGCCGGACTATGGCTACACCTTC; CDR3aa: CASSLNGPDYGYTF
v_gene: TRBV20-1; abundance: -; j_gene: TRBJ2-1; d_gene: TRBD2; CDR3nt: TGCAGTACTAGAGACTCCCGGTGGATTAGCGGGAGCTATGGGCAGTTCTTC; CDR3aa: CSTRDSRWISGSYGQFF
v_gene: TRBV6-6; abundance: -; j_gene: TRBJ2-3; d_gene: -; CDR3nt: TGTGCCAGGAGTTCCACCTTAGACCGGGGAGGACGGATAGGGCAGTATTTT; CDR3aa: CARSSTLDRGGRIGQYF
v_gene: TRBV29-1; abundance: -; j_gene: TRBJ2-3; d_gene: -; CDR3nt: TGCAGCGCTGAAGAACTAAGTTCCACAGATATACAGTATTTT; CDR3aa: CSAEELSSTDIQYF
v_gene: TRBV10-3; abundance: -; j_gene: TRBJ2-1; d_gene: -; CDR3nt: TGTGCCATCAGTCTCATGGCGACCTGGGATGAGCAGTTCTTC; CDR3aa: CAISLMATWDEQFF
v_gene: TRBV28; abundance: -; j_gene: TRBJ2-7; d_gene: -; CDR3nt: TGTGCCAGCAGTTTGGCTAGTTCCTACGAGCAGTACTTC; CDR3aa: CASSLASSYEQYF
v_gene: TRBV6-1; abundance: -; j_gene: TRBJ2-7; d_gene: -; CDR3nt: TGTGCCAGCCTGGAGGGGGGAGTTTACGAGCAGTACTTC; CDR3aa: CASLEGGVYEQYF
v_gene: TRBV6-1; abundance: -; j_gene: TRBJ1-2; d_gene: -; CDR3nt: TGTGCCATCAGTGAACAGCTCCTGGTCCTTAGATCTAATTATGGCTACACCTTC; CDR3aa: CAISEQLLVLRSNYGYTF
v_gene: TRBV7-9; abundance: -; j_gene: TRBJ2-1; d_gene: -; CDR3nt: TGTACCAGCAGTGCGGCTACCCTTAGCCATGAGCAGTTCTTC; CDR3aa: CTSSAATLSHEQFF
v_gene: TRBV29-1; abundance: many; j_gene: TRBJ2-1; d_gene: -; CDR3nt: TGCAGCGTACATTCCGGACTACGCAACTACAATGAGCAGTTCTTC; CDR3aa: CSVHSGLRNYNEQFF
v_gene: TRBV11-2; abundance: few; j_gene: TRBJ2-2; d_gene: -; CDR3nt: TGTGCCAGCAGCTTACAGAATAACCCGGGACTGGGGGCCGGGGAGCTGTTTTTT; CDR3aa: CASSLQNNPGLGAGELFF
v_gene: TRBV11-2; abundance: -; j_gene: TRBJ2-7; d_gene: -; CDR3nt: TGTGCCAGCAGTATCACAGGAAGGGGCTCTTGGACCTACGAGCAGCGCTTC; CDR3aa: CASSITGRGSWTYEQRF
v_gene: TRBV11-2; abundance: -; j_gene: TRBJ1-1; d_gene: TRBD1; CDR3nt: TGTGCCGGTAGCCCCGGGACAGAAACTTTCTTT; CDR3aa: CAGSPGTETFF
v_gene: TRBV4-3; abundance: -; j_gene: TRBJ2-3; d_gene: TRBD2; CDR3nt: TGCGCCAGCATCCAAGGTTTTGCGGGAGCCAGTCACACGCAGTATTTT; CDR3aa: CASIQGFAGASHTQYF
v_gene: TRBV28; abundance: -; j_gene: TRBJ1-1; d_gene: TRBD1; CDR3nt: TGTGCCAACCGCAATGACAGGGTCACTGAAGCTATCTTT; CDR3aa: CANRNDRVTEAIF
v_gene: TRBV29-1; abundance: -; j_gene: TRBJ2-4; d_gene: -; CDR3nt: TGCAGCGTTCTCGTACCCCCGTGGTACTTC; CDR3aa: CSVLVPPWYF
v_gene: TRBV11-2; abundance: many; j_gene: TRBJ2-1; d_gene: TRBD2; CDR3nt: TGTGCCAGCAGCTACTCTTCGACTAGCGGGAGGGGAGGCGGGTTCTTC; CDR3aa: CASSYSSTSGRGGGFF
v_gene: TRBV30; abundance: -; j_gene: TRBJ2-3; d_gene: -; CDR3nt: TGTGCCTGGAGTCCGGGAACGGACACAGATACGCAGTATTTT; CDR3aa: CAWSPGTDTDTQYF
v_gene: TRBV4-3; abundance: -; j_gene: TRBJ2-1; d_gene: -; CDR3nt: TGCGTCAGCGGCCATACAGAGTTGGTCAATGAGCAGTTCTTC; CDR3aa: CVSGHTELVNEQFF
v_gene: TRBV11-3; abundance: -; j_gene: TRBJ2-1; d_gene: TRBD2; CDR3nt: TGTGCCGATGCTAGCGGGAATGGGAATGAGCAGTTCTTC; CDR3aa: CADASGNGNEQFF
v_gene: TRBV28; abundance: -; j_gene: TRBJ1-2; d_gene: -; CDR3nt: TGTGCCAGCAGTCCGATCCGGGACACTAACTGTTGCTACACCTTT; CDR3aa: CASSPIRDTNCCYTF
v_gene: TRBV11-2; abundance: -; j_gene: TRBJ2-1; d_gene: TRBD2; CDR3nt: TGTTCCAGCAGCCTTACTAGCGGGAGGTTCCCAGGCAATGAGCAATTCTTC; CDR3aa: CSSSLTSGRFPGNEQFF
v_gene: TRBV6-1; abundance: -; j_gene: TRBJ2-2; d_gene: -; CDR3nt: TGTGTCAGCAGTGAAGCCCTTCCCGGGGGCGCCGCGAACACCTGGGAGCTGTTTTTT; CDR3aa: CVSSEALPGGAANTWELFF
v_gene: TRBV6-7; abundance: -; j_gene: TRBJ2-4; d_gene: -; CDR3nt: TGTGCCAGCAGTTACTCGGCGACGGAAGCACCCGCTCGCACCAAAAACATTCAGTACTTC; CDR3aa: CASSYSATEAPARTKNIQYF
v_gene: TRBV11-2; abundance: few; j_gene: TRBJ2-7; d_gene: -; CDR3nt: TGTACCAGCGAGATTGCGGGGAACCACGAGCAGTACTTC; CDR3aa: CTSEIAGNHEQYF
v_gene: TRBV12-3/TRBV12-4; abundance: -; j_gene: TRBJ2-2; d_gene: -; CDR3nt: TGTGCCAGCCGGCGGTGGGACATGAACACCGGGGAGCTGTTTTTT; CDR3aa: CASRRWDMNTGELFF
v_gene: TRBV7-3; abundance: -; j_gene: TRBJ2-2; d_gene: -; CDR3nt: TGTGCCAACAGTTTATCCCCAGGGTCCACGGGGGAGCTGTTTTTT; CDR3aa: CANSLSPGSTGELFF
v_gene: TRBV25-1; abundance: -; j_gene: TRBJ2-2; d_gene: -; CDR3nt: TGTGCCCTTCATGACGCTTCGTCGACTTACACTGGGGAGCTGTTTTTT; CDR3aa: CALHDASSTYTGELFF
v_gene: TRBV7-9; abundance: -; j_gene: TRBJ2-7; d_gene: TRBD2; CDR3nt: TGTGCCAGCGGCTGGGGACTAGTCGCACCTTACGAACAGTACTTC; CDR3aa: CASGWGLVAPYEQYF
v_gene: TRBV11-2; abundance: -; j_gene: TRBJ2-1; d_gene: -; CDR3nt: TGTGCCAGCAGCTTAGCCGGGAGTCTCAATGAGCAGTTCTTC; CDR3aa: CASSLAGSLNEQFF
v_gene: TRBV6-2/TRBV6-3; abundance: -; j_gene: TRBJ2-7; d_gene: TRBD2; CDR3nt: TGTGCCAGCAGTTACTCGCGGGAGTCCTACGAGCAGTACTTC; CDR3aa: CASSYSRESYEQYF
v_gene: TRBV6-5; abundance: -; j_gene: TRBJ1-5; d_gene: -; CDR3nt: TGTGCCAGCAGTTCAACACAGGGCCCCATCGGTCAGTCCCAGCATTTT; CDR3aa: CASSSTQGPIGQSQHF
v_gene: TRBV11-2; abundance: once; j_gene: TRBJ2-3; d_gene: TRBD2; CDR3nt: TGTGCCAGCAACGCGAGACTAGCGGGTATTCTTGATACGCAGTATTTT; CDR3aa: CASNARLAGILDTQYF
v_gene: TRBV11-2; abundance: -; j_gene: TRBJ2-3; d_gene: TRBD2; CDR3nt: TGTGCCAGCAGCGATAGCGGGAGATTTACAGATACGCAGTATTTT; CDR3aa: CASSDSGRFTDTQYF
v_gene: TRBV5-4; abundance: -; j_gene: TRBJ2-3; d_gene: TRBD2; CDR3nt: TGTGCCAGCAGTAACCCGGCGGCTAGCGGGAGTCGGGAAGATACCCAGTATTTT; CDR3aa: CASSNPAASGSREDTQYF
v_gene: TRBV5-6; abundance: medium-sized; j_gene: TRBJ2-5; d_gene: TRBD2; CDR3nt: TGTGCCAGCAGCTTGGGGTGGCAGCGGGAGTTTAAAGAGACCCAGTACTTC; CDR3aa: CASSLGWQREFKETQYF
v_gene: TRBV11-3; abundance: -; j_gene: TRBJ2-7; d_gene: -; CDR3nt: TGTGCCAGCAGCTTGAGGCAGTCCTACGAGCAGTACTTC; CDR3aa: CASSLRQSYEQYF
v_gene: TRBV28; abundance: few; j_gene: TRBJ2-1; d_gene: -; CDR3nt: TGTGCCAGCAGTTTGCCGTTGGGGACCAGCTCCTACAATGAGCAGTTCTTC; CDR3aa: CASSLPLGTSSYNEQFF
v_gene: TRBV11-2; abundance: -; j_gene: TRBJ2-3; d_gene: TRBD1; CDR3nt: TGTTCCAGCAGCCGGACGCGACAGGGGAGGCGAGATACGCAGTATTTT; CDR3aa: CSSSRTRQGRRDTQYF
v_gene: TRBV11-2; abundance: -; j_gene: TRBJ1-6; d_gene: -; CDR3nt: TGTGCCAGCGGGAAAGGGCCAATGGATTCACCCCTCCACTTT; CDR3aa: CASGKGPMDSPLHF